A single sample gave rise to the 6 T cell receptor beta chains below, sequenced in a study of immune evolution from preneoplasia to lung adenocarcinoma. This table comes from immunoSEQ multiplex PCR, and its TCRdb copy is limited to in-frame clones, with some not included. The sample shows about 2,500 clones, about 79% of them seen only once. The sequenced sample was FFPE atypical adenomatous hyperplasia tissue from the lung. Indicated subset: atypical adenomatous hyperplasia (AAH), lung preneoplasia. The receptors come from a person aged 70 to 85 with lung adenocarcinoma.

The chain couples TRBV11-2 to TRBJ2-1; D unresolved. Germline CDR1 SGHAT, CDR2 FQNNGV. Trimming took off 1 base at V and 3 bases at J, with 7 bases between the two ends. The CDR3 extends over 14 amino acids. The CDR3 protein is CASSLVPFYNEQFF. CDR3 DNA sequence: TGTGCCAGCAGCTTAGTCCCATTCTACAATGAGCAGTTCTTC.

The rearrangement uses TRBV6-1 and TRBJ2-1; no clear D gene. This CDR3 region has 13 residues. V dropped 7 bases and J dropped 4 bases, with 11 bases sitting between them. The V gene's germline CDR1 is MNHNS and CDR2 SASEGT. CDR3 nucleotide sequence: TGTGCCAGCAATAAGGATCCTTACAATGAGCAGTTCTTC. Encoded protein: CASNKDPYNEQFF.

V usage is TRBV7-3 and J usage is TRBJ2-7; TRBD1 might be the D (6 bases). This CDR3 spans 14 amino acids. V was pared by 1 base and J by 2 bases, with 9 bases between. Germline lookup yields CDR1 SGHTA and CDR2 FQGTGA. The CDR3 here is CASSLSTGPYEQYF. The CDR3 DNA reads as TGTGCCAGCAGCTTAAGCACAGGGCCCTACGAGCAGTACTTC. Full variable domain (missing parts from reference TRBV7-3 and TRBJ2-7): GAGVSQTPSNKVTEKGKYVELRCDPISGHTALYWYRQSLGQGPEFLIYFQGTGAADDSGLPNDRFFAVRPEGSVSTLKIQRTERGDSAVYLCASSLSTGPYEQYFGPGTRLTVT.

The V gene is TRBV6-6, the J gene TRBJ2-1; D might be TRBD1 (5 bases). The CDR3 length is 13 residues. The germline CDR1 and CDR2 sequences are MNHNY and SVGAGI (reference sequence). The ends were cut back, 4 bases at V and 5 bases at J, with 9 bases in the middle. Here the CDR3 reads CASSSGANNEQFF. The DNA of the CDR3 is TGTGCCAGCAGTTCTGGGGCGAACAATGAGCAGTTCTTC.

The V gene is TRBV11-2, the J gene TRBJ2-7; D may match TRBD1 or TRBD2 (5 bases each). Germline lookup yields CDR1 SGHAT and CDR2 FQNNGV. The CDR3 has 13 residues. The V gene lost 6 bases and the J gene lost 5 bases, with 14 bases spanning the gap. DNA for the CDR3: TGTGCCAGCAGGGGGGTCGGTAGAGACGAGCAGTACTTC. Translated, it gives CASRGVGRDEQYF.

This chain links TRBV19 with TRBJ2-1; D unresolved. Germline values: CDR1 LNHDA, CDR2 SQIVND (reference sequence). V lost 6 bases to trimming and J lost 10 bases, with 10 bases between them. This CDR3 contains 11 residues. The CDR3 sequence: CASRGSWEQFF. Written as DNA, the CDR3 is TGTGCCAGTAGGGGATCTTGGGAGCAGTTCTTC.